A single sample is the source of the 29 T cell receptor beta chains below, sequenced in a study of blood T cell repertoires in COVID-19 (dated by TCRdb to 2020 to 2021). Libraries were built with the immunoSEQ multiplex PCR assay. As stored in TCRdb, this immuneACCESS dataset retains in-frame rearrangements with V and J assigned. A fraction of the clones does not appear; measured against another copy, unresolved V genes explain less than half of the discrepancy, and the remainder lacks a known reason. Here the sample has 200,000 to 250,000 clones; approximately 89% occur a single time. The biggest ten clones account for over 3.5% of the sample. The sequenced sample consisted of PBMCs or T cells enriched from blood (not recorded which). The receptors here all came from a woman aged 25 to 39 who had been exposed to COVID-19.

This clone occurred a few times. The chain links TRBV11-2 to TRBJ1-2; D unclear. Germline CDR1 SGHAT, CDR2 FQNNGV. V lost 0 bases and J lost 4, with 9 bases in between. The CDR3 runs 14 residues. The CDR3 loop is CASSLDPISYGYTF. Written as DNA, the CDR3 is TGTGCCAGCAGCTTAGATCCCATTAGCTATGGCTACACCTTC.

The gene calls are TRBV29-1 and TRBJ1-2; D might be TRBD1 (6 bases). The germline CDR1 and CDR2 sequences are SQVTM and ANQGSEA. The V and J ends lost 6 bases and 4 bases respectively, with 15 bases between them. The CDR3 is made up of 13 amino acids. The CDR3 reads CSVPPGGGYGYTF. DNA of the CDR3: TGCAGCGTCCCTCCGGGAGGGGGCTATGGCTACACCTTC.

The CDR3 DNA reads TGTGCCAGCAGCCATAAAGAGCGGGAGTGGGACCTGTACTTC. Its protein is CASSHKEREWDLYF. The chain couples TRBV14 to TRBJ2-7; 8 bases line up with TRBD2. The junction had 13 bases not matched to a gene; V was cut back by 3 bases and J by 12 bases. The CDR3 length is 14 residues. Germline V lookup: CDR1 SGHDN, CDR2 FVKESK.

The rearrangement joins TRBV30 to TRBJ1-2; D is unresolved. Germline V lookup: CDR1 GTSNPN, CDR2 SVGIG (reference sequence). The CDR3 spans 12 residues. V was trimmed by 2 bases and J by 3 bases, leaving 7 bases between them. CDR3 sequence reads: CAWSLLHYGYTF. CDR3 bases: TGTGCCTGGAGTTTACTCCACTATGGCTACACCTTC.

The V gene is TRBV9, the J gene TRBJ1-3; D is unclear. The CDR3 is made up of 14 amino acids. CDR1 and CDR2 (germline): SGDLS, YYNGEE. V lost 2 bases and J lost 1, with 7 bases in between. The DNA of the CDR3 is TGTGCCAGCAGCGTTGAGGAATCTGGAAACACCATATATTTT. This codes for CASSVEESGNTIYF.

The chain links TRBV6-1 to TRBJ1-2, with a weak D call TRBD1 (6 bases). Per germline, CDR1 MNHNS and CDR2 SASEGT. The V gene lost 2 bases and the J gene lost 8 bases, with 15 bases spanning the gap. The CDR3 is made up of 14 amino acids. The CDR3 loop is CASSETARGSGYTF. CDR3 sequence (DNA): TGTGCCAGCAGTGAAACGGCCAGGGGATCCGGCTACACCTTC.

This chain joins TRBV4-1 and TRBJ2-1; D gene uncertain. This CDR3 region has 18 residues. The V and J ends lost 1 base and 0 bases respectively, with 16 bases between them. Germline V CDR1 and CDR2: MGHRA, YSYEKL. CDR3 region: CASSQVDLGWSSYNEQFF. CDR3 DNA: TGCGCCAGCAGCCAAGTGGATTTAGGCTGGAGCTCCTACAATGAGCAGTTCTTC.

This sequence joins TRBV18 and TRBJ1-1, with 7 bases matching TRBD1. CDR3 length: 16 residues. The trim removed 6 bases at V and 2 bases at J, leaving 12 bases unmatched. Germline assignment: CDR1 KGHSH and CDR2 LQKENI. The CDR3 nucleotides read TGTGCCAGCTCCCCGGGCTCGACAGGGTTAAACACTGAAGCTTTCTTT. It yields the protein CASSPGSTGLNTEAFF.

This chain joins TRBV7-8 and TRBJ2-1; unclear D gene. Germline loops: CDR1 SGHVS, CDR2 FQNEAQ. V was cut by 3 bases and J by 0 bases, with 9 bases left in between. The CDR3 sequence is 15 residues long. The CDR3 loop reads CASSLEQSSYNEQFF. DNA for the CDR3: TGTGCCAGCAGCTTGGAACAGAGCTCCTACAATGAGCAGTTCTTC.

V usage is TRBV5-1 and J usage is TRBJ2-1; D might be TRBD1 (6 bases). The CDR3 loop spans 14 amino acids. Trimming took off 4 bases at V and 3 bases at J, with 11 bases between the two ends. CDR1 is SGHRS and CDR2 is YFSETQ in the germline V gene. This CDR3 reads CASSLTGHYNEQFF. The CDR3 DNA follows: TGCGCCAGCAGCCTAACGGGACACTACAATGAGCAGTTCTTC.

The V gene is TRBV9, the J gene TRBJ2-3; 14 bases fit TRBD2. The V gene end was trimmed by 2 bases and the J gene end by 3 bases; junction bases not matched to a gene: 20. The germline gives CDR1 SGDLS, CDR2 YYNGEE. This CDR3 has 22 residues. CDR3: CASSVSLSGTSGRISSTDTQYF. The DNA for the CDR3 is TGTGCCAGCAGCGTCTCCTTGTCCGGGACTAGCGGGAGAATCAGCTCGACAGATACGCAGTATTTT.

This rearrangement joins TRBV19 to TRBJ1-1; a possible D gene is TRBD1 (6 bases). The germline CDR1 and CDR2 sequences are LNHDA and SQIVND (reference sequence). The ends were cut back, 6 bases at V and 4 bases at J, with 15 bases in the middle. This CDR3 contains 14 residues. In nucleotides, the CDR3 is TGTGCCAGTAGGTACACAGGGATGGGCACTGAAGCTTTCTTT. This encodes CASRYTGMGTEAFF.

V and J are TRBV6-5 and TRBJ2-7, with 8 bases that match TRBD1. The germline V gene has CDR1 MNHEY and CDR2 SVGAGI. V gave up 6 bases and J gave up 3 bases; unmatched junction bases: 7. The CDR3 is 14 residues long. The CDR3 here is CASSLGQGSYEQYF. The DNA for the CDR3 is TGTGCCAGCAGCCTAGGACAGGGAAGCTACGAGCAGTACTTC.

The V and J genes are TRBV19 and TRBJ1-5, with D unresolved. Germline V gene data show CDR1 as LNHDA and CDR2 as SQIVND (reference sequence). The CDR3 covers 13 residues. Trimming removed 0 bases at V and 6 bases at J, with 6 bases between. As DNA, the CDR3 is TGTGCCAGTAGTATAGAGCGGGTTCAGCCCCAGCATTTT. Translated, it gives CASSIERVQPQHF.

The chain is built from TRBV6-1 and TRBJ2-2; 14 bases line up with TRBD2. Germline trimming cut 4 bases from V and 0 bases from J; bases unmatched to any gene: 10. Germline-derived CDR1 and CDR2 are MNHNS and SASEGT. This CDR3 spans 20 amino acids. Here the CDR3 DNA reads TGTGCCAGCAGTGGACTATGGACTAGCGGGAGGTTGGCGAACACCGGGGAGCTGTTTTTT. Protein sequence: CASSGLWTSGRLANTGELFF.

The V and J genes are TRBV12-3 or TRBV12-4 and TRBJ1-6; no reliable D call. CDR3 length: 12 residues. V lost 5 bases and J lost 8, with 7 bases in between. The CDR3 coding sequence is TGTGCCAGCAGTCCCGCAGATTCACCCCTCCACTTT. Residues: CASSPADSPLHF.

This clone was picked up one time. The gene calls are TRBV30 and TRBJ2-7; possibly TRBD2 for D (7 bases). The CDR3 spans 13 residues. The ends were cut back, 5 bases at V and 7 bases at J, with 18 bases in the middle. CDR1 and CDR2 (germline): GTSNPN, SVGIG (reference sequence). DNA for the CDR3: TGTGCCTGGTTGGGCGAGGGAGGGGGGGAGCAGTACTTC. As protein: CAWLGEGGGEQYF.

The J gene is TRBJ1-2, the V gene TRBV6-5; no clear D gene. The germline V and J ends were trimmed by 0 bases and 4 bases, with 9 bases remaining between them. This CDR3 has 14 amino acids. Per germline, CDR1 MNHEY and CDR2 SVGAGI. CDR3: CASSYSGGSYGYTF. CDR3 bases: TGTGCCAGCAGTTACTCTGGAGGGAGCTATGGCTACACCTTC.

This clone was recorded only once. This CDR3 is CASSDVKLAGGNTDTQYF. In DNA, the CDR3 is TGCGCCAGCAGCGACGTTAAACTAGCGGGAGGGAACACAGATACGCAGTATTTT. The chain joins TRBV10-1 to TRBJ2-3; 13 bases match TRBD2. The germline V gene has CDR1 WNHNN and CDR2 SYGVQD (reference sequence). With V trimmed by 6 bases and J by 2 bases, 11 bases remained unmatched. The CDR3 contains 18 residues.

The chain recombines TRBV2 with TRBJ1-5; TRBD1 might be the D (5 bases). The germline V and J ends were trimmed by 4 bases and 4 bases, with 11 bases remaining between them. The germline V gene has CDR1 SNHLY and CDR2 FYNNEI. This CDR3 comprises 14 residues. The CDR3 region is CASSGNRKNQPQHF. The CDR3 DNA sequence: TGTGCCAGCAGTGGAAACAGGAAAAATCAGCCCCAGCATTTT. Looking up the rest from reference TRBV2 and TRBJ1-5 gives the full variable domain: EPEVTQTPSHQVTQMGQEVILRCVPISNHLYFYWYRQILGQKVEFLVSFYNNEISEKSEIFDDQFSVERPDGSNFTLKIRSTKLEDSAMYFCASSGNRKNQPQHFGDGTRLSIL.

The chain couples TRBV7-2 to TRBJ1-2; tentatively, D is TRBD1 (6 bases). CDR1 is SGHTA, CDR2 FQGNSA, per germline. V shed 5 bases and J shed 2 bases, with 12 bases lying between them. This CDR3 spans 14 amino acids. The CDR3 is CASSRGHHNYGYTF. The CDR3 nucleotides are TGTGCCAGCAGCCGGGGACACCACAACTATGGCTACACCTTC.

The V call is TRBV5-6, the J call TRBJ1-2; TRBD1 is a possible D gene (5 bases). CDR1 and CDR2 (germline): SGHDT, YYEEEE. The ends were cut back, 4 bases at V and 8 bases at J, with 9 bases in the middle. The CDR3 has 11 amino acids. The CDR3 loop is CASSNRFGYTF. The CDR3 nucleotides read TGTGCCAGCAGCAACAGGTTCGGCTACACCTTC.

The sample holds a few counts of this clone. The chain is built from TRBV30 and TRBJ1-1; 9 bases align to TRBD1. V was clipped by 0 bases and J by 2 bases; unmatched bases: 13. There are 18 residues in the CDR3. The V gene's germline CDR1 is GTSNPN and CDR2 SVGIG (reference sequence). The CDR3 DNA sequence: TGTGCCTGGAGTGTACGGCATTTCGGGACAGGGATTAACACTGAAGCTTTCTTT. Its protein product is CAWSVRHFGTGINTEAFF.

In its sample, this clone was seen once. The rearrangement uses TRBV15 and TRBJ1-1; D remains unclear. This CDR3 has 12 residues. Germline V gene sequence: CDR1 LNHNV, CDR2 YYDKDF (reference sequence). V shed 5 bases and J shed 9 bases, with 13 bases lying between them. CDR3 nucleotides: TGTGCCACCAGCGGAAGCGCGACCCAAGCTTTCTTT. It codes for CATSGSATQAFF.

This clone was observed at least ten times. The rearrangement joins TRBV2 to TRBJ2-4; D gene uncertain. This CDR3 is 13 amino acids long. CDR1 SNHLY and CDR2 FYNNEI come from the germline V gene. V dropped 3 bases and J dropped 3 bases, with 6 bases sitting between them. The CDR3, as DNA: TGTGCCAGCAGTGAGCCGGGCAAAAACATTCAGTACTTC. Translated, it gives CASSEPGKNIQYF.

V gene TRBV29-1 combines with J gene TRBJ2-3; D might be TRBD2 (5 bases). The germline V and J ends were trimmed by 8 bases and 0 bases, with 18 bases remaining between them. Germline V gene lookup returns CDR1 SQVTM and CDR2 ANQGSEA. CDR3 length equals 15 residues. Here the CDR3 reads CSTYWRLRSTDTQYF. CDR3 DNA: TGCAGCACCTACTGGAGGCTACGTAGCACAGATACGCAGTATTTT.

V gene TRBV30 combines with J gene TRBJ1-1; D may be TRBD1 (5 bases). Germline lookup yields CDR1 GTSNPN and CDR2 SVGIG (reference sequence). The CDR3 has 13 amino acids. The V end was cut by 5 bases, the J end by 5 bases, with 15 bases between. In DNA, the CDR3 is TGTGCCTGGTGGCACTCAGGGTTGACTGAAGCTTTCTTT. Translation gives CAWWHSGLTEAFF.

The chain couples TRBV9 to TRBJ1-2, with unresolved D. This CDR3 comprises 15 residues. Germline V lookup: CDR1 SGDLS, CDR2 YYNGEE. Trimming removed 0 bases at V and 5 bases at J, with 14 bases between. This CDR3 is CASSVGQVPSYGYTF. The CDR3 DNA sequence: TGTGCCAGCAGCGTAGGTCAGGTCCCCTCTTATGGCTACACCTTC.

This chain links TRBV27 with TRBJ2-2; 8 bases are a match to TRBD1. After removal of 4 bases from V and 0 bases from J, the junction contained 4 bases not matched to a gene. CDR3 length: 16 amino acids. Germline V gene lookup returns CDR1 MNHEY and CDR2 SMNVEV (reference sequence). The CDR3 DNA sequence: TGTGCCAGCAGTTCGCTGACAGGGGCGAACACCGGGGAGCTGTTTTTT. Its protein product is CASSSLTGANTGELFF.